These T cell receptor beta chains were read from a single sample in a study of cytomegalovirus exposure and HLA in healthy donors. Clones were sequenced by immunoSEQ multiplex PCR, and TCRdb holds only the in-frame ones, with some missing. The sample lists 150,000 to 200,000 clones; roughly 83% were seen once. Sequencing was carried out using PBMCs. The receptors originated from a woman in her fifties or sixties in good health and CMV-seronegative. The conserved cysteine and the conserved F or W are not part of the CDR3 here. A D gene is named only where the DNA matches it firmly.

CDR3 protein: ASSLALNTEAF
J gene: TRBJ1-1
D gene: -
V gene: TRBV7-8

CDR3 protein: ASLRGNSPLH
J gene: TRBJ1-6
D gene: -
V gene: TRBV6-1

CDR3 protein: ASSLGDRWNEQY
J gene: TRBJ2-7
D gene: TRBD1
V gene: TRBV5-1

CDR3 protein: ASSLGPGGYGRVNQPQH
J gene: TRBJ1-5
D gene: -
V gene: TRBV27

CDR3 protein: ASSQPATLAGVSYEQY
J gene: TRBJ2-7
D gene: TRBD2
V gene: TRBV4-1

CDR3 protein: ASSRTSGRARTDTQY
J gene: TRBJ2-3
D gene: TRBD2
V gene: TRBV27

CDR3 protein: ASSQETDRGETQY
J gene: TRBJ2-5
D gene: TRBD1
V gene: TRBV4-2

CDR3 protein: ASSENPGTNYGYT
J gene: TRBJ1-2
D gene: -
V gene: TRBV6-1

CDR3 protein: SGREGNEAF
J gene: TRBJ1-1
D gene: -
V gene: TRBV29-1

CDR3 protein: ASSPADTHNSPLH
J gene: TRBJ1-6
D gene: -
V gene: TRBV7-2

CDR3 protein: ASSLQGYEQY
J gene: -
D gene: -
V gene: TRBV7-9

CDR3 protein: ASSRHALRLNTEAF
J gene: TRBJ1-1
D gene: -
V gene: TRBV14

CDR3 protein: ASSSPGQGTSPLH
J gene: TRBJ1-6
D gene: TRBD1
V gene: TRBV6-5

CDR3 protein: ASSLAWDTSYEQY
J gene: -
D gene: -
V gene: TRBV27

CDR3 protein: ASSLARGQNTEAF
J gene: TRBJ1-1
D gene: -
V gene: TRBV7-6

CDR3 protein: ASSQGSSNGYT
J gene: TRBJ1-2
D gene: -
V gene: TRBV7-6

CDR3 protein: ASNRGAAGSGELF
J gene: TRBJ2-2
D gene: TRBD1
V gene: TRBV7-9

CDR3 protein: ASSRLPPTGTEFYEQY
J gene: TRBJ2-7
D gene: TRBD1
V gene: TRBV5-1

CDR3 protein: ATGRSKDTQY
J gene: TRBJ2-3
D gene: -
V gene: TRBV28

CDR3 protein: ASSQDWNGGASDTQY
J gene: TRBJ2-3
D gene: TRBD2
V gene: TRBV4-3

CDR3 protein: ASSHRASGANVLT
J gene: TRBJ2-6
D gene: -
V gene: TRBV6-5

CDR3 protein: SVDRGRGGSGNTIY
J gene: TRBJ1-3
D gene: TRBD1
V gene: TRBV29-1

CDR3 protein: ASSLFETGGYGYT
J gene: TRBJ1-2
D gene: TRBD1
V gene: TRBV7-2

CDR3 protein: ASSSIPRPGTEFYEQY
J gene: TRBJ2-7
D gene: TRBD1
V gene: TRBV13

CDR3 protein: ASSIEWTSGDYNEQF
J gene: TRBJ2-1
D gene: TRBD2
V gene: TRBV19

CDR3 protein: ASSPQQGFYEQY
J gene: TRBJ2-7
D gene: -
V gene: TRBV7-2

CDR3 protein: ASSNYAGEGTDTQY
J gene: TRBJ2-3
D gene: TRBD2
V gene: TRBV4-3